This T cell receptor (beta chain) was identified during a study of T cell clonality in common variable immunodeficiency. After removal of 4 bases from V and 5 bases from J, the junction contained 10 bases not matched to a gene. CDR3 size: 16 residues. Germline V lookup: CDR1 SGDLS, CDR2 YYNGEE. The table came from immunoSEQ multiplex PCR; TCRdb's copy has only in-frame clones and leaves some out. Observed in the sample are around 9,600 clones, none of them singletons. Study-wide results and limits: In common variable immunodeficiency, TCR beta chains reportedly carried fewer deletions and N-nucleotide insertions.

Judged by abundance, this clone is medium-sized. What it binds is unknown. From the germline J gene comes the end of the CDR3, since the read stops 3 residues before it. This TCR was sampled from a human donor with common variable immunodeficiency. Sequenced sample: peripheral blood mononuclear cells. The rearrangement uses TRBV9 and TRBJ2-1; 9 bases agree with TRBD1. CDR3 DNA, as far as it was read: TGTGCCAGCAGCCTCCCATTTGGACAGGGGAACAATGAG. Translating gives CASSLPFGQGNNE. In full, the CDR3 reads CASSLPFGQGNNEQFF. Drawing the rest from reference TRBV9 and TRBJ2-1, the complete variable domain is DSGVTQTPKHLITATGQRVTLRCSPRSGDLSVYWYQQSLDQGLQFLIQYYNGEERAKGNILERFSAQQFPDLHSELNLSSLELGDSALYFCASSLPFGQGNNEQFFGPGTRLTVL.